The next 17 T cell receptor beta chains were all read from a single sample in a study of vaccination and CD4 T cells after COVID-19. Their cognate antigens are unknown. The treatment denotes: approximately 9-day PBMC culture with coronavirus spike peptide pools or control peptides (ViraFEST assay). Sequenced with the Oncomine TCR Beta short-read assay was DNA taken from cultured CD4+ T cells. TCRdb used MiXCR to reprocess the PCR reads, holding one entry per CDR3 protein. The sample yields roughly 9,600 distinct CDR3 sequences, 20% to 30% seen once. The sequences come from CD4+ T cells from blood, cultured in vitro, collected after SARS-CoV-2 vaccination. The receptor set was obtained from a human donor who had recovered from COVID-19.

CDR3 amino acids: CASSPQRERNNEQFF. CDR3 nucleotide sequence: TGTGCCAGCAGCCCCCAGCGGGAGAGAAACAATGAGCAGTTCTTC. The chain links TRBV7-2 to TRBJ2-1, with 8 bases aligning to TRBD2. The CDR3 runs 15 residues. Germline V CDR1 and CDR2: SGHTA, FQGNSA. V was pared by 5 bases and J by 5 bases, with 8 bases of the junction left unmatched. The variable domain in full, completed from reference TRBV7-2 and TRBJ2-1, reads GAGVSQSPSNKVTEKGKDVELRCDPISGHTALYWYRQSLGQGLEFLIYFQGNSAPDKSGLPSDRFSAERTGGSVSTLTIQRTQQEDSAVYLCASSPQRERNNEQFFGPGTRLTVL.

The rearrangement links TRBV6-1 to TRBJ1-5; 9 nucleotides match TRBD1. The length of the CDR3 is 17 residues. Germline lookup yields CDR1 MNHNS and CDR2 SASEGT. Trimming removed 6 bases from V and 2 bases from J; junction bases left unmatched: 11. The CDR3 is CASSSLQGATGNQPQHF. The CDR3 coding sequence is TGTGCCAGCAGCTCCTTACAGGGGGCCACGGGCAATCAGCCCCAGCATTTT.

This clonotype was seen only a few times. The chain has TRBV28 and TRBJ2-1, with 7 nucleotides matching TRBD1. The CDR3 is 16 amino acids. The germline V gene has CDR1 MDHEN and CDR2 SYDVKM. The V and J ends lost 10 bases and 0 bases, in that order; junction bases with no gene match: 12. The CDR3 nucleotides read TGTGCCACCTGCGCGGCTTGGGACAGCTCCTACAATGAGCAGTTCTTC. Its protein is CATCAAWDSSYNEQFF. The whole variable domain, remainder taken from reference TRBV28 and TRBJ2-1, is DVKVTQSSRYLVKRTGEKVFLECVQDMDHENMFWYRQDPGLGLRLIYFSYDVKMKEKGDIPEGYSVSREKKERFSLILESASTNQTSMYLCATCAAWDSSYNEQFFGPGTRLTVL.

CDR3: CASSLVTTGGEFF. Here the CDR3 DNA reads TGTGCCAGCAGCTTAGTTACGACAGGGGGAGAGTTCTTC. The genes are TRBV7-9 and TRBJ2-1, with 9 bases fitting TRBD1. The J segment lost 14 bases and the V segment lost 1 base, leaving 6 bases of the junction unmatched. The CDR3 spans 13 residues. Per germline, CDR1 SEHNR and CDR2 FQNEAQ (reference sequence).

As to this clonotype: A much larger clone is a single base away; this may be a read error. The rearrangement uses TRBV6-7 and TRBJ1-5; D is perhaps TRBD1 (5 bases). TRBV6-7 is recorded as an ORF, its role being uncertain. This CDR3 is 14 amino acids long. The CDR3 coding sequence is TGTGCCATCAGTTCCCCGGGAGGAAGGGGACCCCAGCATTTT. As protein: CAISSPGGRGPQHF.

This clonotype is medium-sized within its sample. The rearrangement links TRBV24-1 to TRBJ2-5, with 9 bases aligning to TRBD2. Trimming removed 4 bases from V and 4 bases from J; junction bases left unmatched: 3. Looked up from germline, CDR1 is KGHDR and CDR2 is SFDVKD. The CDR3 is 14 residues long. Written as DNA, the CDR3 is TGTGCCACCAGTGACATACTAGCGGGAGAGACCCAGTACTTC. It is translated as CATSDILAGETQYF.

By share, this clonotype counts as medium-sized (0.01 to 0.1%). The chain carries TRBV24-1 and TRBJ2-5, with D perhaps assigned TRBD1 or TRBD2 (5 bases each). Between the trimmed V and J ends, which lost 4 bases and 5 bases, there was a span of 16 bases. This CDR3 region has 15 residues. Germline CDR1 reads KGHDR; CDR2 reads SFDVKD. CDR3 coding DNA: TGTGCCACCAGTGAACCGGGACGGAAAGCGGAGACCCAGTACTTC. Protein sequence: CATSEPGRKAETQYF.

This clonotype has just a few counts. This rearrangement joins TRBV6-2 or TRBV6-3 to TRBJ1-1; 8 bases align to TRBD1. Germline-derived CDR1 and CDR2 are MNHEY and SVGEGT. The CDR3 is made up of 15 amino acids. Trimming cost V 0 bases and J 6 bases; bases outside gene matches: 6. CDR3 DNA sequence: TGTGCCAGCAGTTACTCGCGGGACAGGAAATCTGAAGCTTTCTTT. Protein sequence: CASSYSRDRKSEAFF.

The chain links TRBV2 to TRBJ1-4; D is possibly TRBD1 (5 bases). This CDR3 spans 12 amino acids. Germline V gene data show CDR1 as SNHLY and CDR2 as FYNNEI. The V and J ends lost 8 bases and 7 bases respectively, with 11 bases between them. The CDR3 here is CASGHVPEKLFF. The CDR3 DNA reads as TGTGCCAGCGGACATGTCCCTGAAAAACTGTTTTTT.

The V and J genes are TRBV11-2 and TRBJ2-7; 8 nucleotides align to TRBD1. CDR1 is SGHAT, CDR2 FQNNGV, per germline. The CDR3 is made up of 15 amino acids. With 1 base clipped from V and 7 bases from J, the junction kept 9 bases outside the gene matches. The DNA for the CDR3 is TGTGCCAGCAGCTTAGCCGGGCAGGGGGCAGGTGAGCAGTACTTC. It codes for CASSLAGQGAGEQYF. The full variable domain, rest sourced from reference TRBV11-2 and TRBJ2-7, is EAGVAQSPRYKIIEKRQSVAFWCNPISGHATLYWYQQILGQGPKLLIQFQNNGVVDDSQLPKDRFSAERLKGVDSTLKIQPAKLEDSAVYLCASSLAGQGAGEQYFGPGTRLTVT.

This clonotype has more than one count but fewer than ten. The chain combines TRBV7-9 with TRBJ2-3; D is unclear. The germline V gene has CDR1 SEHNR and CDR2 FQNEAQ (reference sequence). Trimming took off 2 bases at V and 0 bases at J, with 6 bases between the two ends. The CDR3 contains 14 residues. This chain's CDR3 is CASSLSQSTDTQYF. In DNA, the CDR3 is TGTGCCAGCAGCTTATCGCAGAGCACAGATACGCAGTATTTT.

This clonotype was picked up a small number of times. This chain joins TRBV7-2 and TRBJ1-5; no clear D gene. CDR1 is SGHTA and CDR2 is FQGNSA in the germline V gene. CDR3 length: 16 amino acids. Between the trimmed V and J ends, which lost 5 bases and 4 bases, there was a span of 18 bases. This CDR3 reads CASSPAPGGRNQPQHF. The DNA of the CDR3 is TGTGCCAGCAGCCCCGCCCCGGGCGGAAGGAATCAGCCCCAGCATTTT.

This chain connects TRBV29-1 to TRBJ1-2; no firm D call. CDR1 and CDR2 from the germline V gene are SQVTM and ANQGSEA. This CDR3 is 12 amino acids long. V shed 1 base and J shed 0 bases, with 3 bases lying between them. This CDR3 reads CSVEVTNYGYTF. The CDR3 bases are TGCAGCGTTGAAGTGACTAACTATGGCTACACCTTC.

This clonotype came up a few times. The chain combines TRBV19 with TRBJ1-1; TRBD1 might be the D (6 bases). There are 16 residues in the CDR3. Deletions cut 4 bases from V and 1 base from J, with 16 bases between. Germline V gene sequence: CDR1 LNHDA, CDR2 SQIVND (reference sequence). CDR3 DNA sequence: TGTGCCAGTAGTACACCCAGGGGCAAACCGAACACTGAAGCTTTCTTT. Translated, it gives CASSTPRGKPNTEAFF.

In nucleotides, the CDR3 is TGTGCCAGCAGCAATCAGGGCCGCCGGGAAGCTTTCTTT. Amino acid sequence: CASSNQGRREAFF. V and J are TRBV7-2 and TRBJ1-1, with D perhaps matching TRBD1 (5 bases). The length of the CDR3 is 13 residues. CDR1 SGHTA and CDR2 FQGNSA come from the germline V gene. Trimming left V 5 bases short and J 8 bases short, with 15 bases between.

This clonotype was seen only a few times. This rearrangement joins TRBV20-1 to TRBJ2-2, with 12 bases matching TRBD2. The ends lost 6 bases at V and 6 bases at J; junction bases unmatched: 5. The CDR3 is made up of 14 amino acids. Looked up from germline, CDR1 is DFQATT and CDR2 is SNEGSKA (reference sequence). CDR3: CSARTSGTAGELFF. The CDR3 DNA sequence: TGCAGTGCCAGGACTAGCGGGACTGCCGGGGAGCTGTTTTTT.

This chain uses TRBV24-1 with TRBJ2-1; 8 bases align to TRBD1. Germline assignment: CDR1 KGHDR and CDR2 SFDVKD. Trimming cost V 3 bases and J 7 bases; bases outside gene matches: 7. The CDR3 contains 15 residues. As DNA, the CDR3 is TGTGCCACCAGTGATCCCAGGGGGCCGGGGAATGAGCAGTTCTTC. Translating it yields CATSDPRGPGNEQFF.